Listed below are T cell receptor beta chains from one sample, sequenced in a study of T cells in Graves' hyperthyroidism and ophthalmopathy. Using its own MiXCR run on the multiplex PCR reads, TCRdb lists one record per CDR3 protein. The repertoire holds 350,000 to 400,000 distinct CDR3 sequences, with under 15% as singletons. The sequencing sample was made of blood. The source of these receptors is a woman under 40 with Graves' hyperthyroidism. CDR3s include the opening cysteine and the closing phenylalanine or tryptophan. A D gene is named only where the DNA matches it firmly. Clone size, where shown, is once, few, many, or a class for clones that have expanded.

j_call: TRBJ2-7; clone_size: -; v_call: TRBV11-2; d_call: TRBD2; cdr3_length: 14; cdr3_nt: TGTGCCAGCAGCCCCCAGCGGGATTCCTACGAGCAGTACTTC; cdr3_aa: CASSPQRDSYEQYF
j_call: TRBJ2-5; clone_size: many; v_call: TRBV30; d_call: -; cdr3_length: 14; cdr3_nt: TGTGCCTGGAGTGTACTTGGGGGGCGAGAGACCCAGTACTTC; cdr3_aa: CAWSVLGGRETQYF
j_call: TRBJ2-7; clone_size: many; v_call: TRBV28; d_call: -; cdr3_length: 14; cdr3_nt: TGTGCCAGCAGTACAGCAGGGAAGACCTACGAGCAGTACTTC; cdr3_aa: CASSTAGKTYEQYF
j_call: TRBJ2-3; clone_size: -; v_call: TRBV24-1; d_call: -; cdr3_length: 13; cdr3_nt: TGTGCCTCCGGGGGACAGAGCACAGATACGCAGTATTTT; cdr3_aa: CASGGQSTDTQYF
j_call: TRBJ2-5; clone_size: many; v_call: TRBV20-1; d_call: TRBD2; cdr3_length: 14; cdr3_nt: TGCAGTGCTAGTTTTAGCGGGAGGGGTGAGACCCAGTACTTC; cdr3_aa: CSASFSGRGETQYF
j_call: TRBJ2-5; clone_size: -; v_call: TRBV5-1; d_call: -; cdr3_length: 13; cdr3_nt: TGCGCCAGCAGGCATGCCCACCAAGAGACCCAGTACTTC; cdr3_aa: CASRHAHQETQYF
j_call: TRBJ2-1; clone_size: -; v_call: TRBV18; d_call: TRBD2; cdr3_length: 15; cdr3_nt: TGTGCCAGCTCACCATCTCCTACTAGCGGCAATGAGCAGTTCTTC; cdr3_aa: CASSPSPTSGNEQFF
j_call: TRBJ2-5; clone_size: many; v_call: TRBV13; d_call: TRBD1; cdr3_length: 13; cdr3_nt: TGTGCCAGCAGACCCAGGGGGCAAGAGACCCAGTACTTC; cdr3_aa: CASRPRGQETQYF
j_call: TRBJ1-4; clone_size: many; v_call: TRBV3-1; d_call: -; cdr3_length: 12; cdr3_nt: TGTGCCAGCAGCCAAGTTCGTGAAAAACTGTTTTTT; cdr3_aa: CASSQVREKLFF
j_call: TRBJ2-5; clone_size: many; v_call: TRBV4-2; d_call: -; cdr3_length: 14; cdr3_nt: TGTGCCAGCAGCCAAGGTTCGAGGTGGGAGACCCAGTACTTC; cdr3_aa: CASSQGSRWETQYF
j_call: TRBJ2-7; clone_size: many; v_call: TRBV18; d_call: -; cdr3_length: 15; cdr3_nt: TGTGCCAGCTCACCATTTCCGGGAGTTTCCTACGAGCAGTACTTC; cdr3_aa: CASSPFPGVSYEQYF
j_call: TRBJ1-1; clone_size: many; v_call: TRBV18; d_call: -; cdr3_length: 15; cdr3_nt: TGTGCCAGCTCACCACCCATCGGGCAGAACACTGAAGCTTTCTTT; cdr3_aa: CASSPPIGQNTEAFF
j_call: TRBJ2-7; clone_size: -; v_call: TRBV5-4; d_call: -; cdr3_length: 15; cdr3_nt: TGTGCCAGTACCCGACCGGACGGAGACTCCTACGAGCAGTACTTC; cdr3_aa: CASTRPDGDSYEQYF
j_call: TRBJ2-1; clone_size: many; v_call: TRBV12-3/TRBV12-4; d_call: TRBD2; cdr3_length: 15; cdr3_nt: TGTGCCAGTATCGCCACTAGCGGTCCCTACAATGAGCAGTTCTTC; cdr3_aa: CASIATSGPYNEQFF
j_call: TRBJ2-4; clone_size: -; v_call: TRBV6-1; d_call: TRBD1; cdr3_length: 14; cdr3_nt: TGTGCCAGCAGTCTCGGGACAGGAGGAAACATTCAGTACTTC; cdr3_aa: CASSLGTGGNIQYF
j_call: TRBJ2-1; clone_size: many; v_call: TRBV29-1; d_call: -; cdr3_length: 13; cdr3_nt: TGCAGCGTTTGCAGGGCCTCCTACAATGAGCAGTTCTTC; cdr3_aa: CSVCRASYNEQFF
j_call: TRBJ2-3; clone_size: many; v_call: TRBV20-1; d_call: -; cdr3_length: 13; cdr3_nt: TGCAGTGCTGAGGGGGAAGGGACAGATACGCAGTATTTT; cdr3_aa: CSAEGEGTDTQYF
j_call: TRBJ2-7; clone_size: many; v_call: TRBV6-6; d_call: -; cdr3_length: 13; cdr3_nt: TGTGCCAGCAGTTACACAGGACCCTACGAGCAGTACTTC; cdr3_aa: CASSYTGPYEQYF
j_call: TRBJ2-3; clone_size: many; v_call: TRBV13; d_call: -; cdr3_length: 11; cdr3_nt: TGTGCCAGCAGCTCAGGTGTTACGCAGTATTTT; cdr3_aa: CASSSGVTQYF
j_call: TRBJ2-5; clone_size: many; v_call: TRBV3-1; d_call: -; cdr3_length: 15; cdr3_nt: TGTGCCAGCAGCCCCGAAGGCGGGATCGGGGAGACCCAGTACTTC; cdr3_aa: CASSPEGGIGETQYF
j_call: TRBJ1-5; clone_size: -; v_call: TRBV6-1; d_call: -; cdr3_length: 14; cdr3_nt: TGTGCCAGCAGGGGTCAGGGGAACAATCAGCCCCAGCATTTT; cdr3_aa: CASRGQGNNQPQHF
j_call: TRBJ1-1; clone_size: few; v_call: TRBV11-1; d_call: -; cdr3_length: 13; cdr3_nt: TGTGCCAGCGCCTCCGAGTTGAACACTGAAGCTTTCTTT; cdr3_aa: CASASELNTEAFF
j_call: TRBJ2-2; clone_size: many; v_call: TRBV18; d_call: -; cdr3_length: 19; cdr3_nt: TGTGCCAGCTCACTTCAGGGTTCATGGACAAGGAGGTTTCCCGGGGAGCTGTTTTTT; cdr3_aa: CASSLQGSWTRRFPGELFF
j_call: TRBJ2-6; clone_size: -; v_call: TRBV18; d_call: -; cdr3_length: 18; cdr3_nt: TGTGCCAGCTCACCCAGCAACCAAGGAGGCGCTGGGGCCAACGTCCTGACTTTC; cdr3_aa: CASSPSNQGGAGANVLTF
j_call: TRBJ1-2; clone_size: many; v_call: TRBV30; d_call: -; cdr3_length: 11; cdr3_nt: TGTGCCTGGAGTGATGTGTATGGCTACACCTTC; cdr3_aa: CAWSDVYGYTF
j_call: TRBJ1-3; clone_size: few; v_call: TRBV30; d_call: -; cdr3_length: 13; cdr3_nt: TGTGCCTGGAGTGTACACCATGGAAACACCATATATTTT; cdr3_aa: CAWSVHHGNTIYF
j_call: TRBJ2-3; clone_size: -; v_call: TRBV5-6; d_call: TRBD2; cdr3_length: 16; cdr3_nt: TGTGCCAGCAGTCGAAGGGCGGGAGCTAGCACAGATACGCAGTATTTT; cdr3_aa: CASSRRAGASTDTQYF
j_call: TRBJ1-1; clone_size: few; v_call: TRBV5-1; d_call: -; cdr3_length: 12; cdr3_nt: TGCGCCAGCAGCTCCGACAAAGTAGAAGCTTTCTTT; cdr3_aa: CASSSDKVEAFF
j_call: TRBJ1-5; clone_size: few; v_call: TRBV6-4; d_call: -; cdr3_length: 13; cdr3_nt: TGTGCCAGCAGTGACTACGTCGGGCAGCCCCAGCATTTT; cdr3_aa: CASSDYVGQPQHF
j_call: TRBJ1-5; clone_size: few; v_call: TRBV7-2; d_call: -; cdr3_length: 17; cdr3_nt: TGTGCCAGCAGCGCGTGGACTGATCTGATTAGCAATCAGCCCCAGCATTTT; cdr3_aa: CASSAWTDLISNQPQHF
j_call: TRBJ2-2; clone_size: many; v_call: TRBV18; d_call: TRBD2; cdr3_length: 16; cdr3_nt: TGTGCCAGCTCACCTGGACTAGCCTTCAACACCGGGGAGCTGTTTTTT; cdr3_aa: CASSPGLAFNTGELFF
j_call: TRBJ2-1; clone_size: few; v_call: TRBV24-1; d_call: TRBD1; cdr3_length: 13; cdr3_nt: TGTGCCACCAGGGGACAGGGTCTAAATGAGCAGTTCTTC; cdr3_aa: CATRGQGLNEQFF
j_call: TRBJ2-7; clone_size: many; v_call: TRBV18; d_call: TRBD2; cdr3_length: 16; cdr3_nt: TGTGCCAGCTCACCGAAGACTAGCGGGAATCCATACGAGCAGTACTTC; cdr3_aa: CASSPKTSGNPYEQYF
j_call: TRBJ2-5; clone_size: many; v_call: TRBV20-1; d_call: -; cdr3_length: 13; cdr3_nt: TGCAGTGCTATTCGGACGGTACAAGAGACCCAGTACTTC; cdr3_aa: CSAIRTVQETQYF
j_call: TRBJ2-5; clone_size: -; v_call: TRBV6-2/TRBV6-3; d_call: -; cdr3_length: 15; cdr3_nt: TGTGCCAGCAAGGGGATAGGTAGTCACCAAGAGACCCAGTACTTC; cdr3_aa: CASKGIGSHQETQYF
j_call: TRBJ1-4; clone_size: -; v_call: TRBV4-2; d_call: -; cdr3_length: 14; cdr3_nt: TGTGCCAGCAGCCAAGCAGGGCTGAATGAAAAACTGTTTTTT; cdr3_aa: CASSQAGLNEKLFF
j_call: TRBJ1-1; clone_size: many; v_call: TRBV11-2; d_call: -; cdr3_length: 13; cdr3_nt: TGTGCCAGCAGCTCCATTCGGAACACTGAAGCTTTCTTT; cdr3_aa: CASSSIRNTEAFF